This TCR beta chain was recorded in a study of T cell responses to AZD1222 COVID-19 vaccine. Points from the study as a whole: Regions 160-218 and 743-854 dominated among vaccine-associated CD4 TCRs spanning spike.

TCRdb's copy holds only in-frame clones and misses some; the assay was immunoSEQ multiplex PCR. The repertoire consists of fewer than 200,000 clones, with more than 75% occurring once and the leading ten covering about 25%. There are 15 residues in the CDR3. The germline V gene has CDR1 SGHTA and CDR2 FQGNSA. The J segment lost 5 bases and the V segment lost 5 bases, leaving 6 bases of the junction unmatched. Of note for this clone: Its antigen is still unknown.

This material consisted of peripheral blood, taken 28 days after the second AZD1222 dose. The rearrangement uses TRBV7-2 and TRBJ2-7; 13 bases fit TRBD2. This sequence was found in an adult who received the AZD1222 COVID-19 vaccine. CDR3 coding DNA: TGTGCCAGCAGCACCCGGACTAGCGGGAGAGACGAGCAGTACTTC. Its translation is CASSTRTSGRDEQYF.